This passage covers 32 T cell receptor beta chains from one sample sequenced in a study of T cell clones after liver transplantation. Measured with immunoSEQ multiplex PCR; TCRdb has only the in-frame clones, and not every one. In the table there are about 72,000 clones, roughly nine tenths of which are singletons. This sample comprised CD4+ T cells from blood, obtained before liver transplant. The receptors were gathered from a human donor who received a liver transplant.

This chain connects TRBV12-5 to TRBJ2-7, with 7 bases lining up with TRBD1. The V gene end was trimmed by 0 bases and the J gene end by 0 bases; junction bases not matched to a gene: 8. The V gene's germline CDR1 is LGHNT and CDR2 FRNRAP. CDR3 length equals 17 residues. CDR3 nucleotides: TGTGCTAGTGGTTTGGTACCCTCGGACAGGAGCTCCTACGAGCAGTACTTC. Its protein product is CASGLVPSDRSSYEQYF.

The rearrangement uses TRBV19 and TRBJ2-6, with D tentatively TRBD2 (6 bases). Looked up from germline, CDR1 is LNHDA and CDR2 is SQIVND (reference sequence). The ends were cut back, 1 base at V and 2 bases at J, with 9 bases in the middle. This CDR3 region has 16 residues. CDR3 amino acids: CASSIVAGTGANVLTF. CDR3 DNA: TGTGCCAGTAGTATAGTGGCGGGGACTGGGGCCAACGTCCTGACTTTC.

The rearrangement links TRBV7-9 to TRBJ2-1; 7 bases are a match to TRBD2. The V gene end was trimmed by 0 bases and the J gene end by 7 bases; junction bases not matched to a gene: 9. There are 16 residues in the CDR3. Germline V gene lookup returns CDR1 SEHNR and CDR2 FQNEAQ (reference sequence). The CDR3 DNA reads TGTGCCAGCAGCTTAGCAGGCGGGAGAAGTTTAAATGAGCAGTTCTTC. It codes for CASSLAGGRSLNEQFF.

The chain couples TRBV2 to TRBJ2-5; D might be TRBD1 (6 bases). Trimming left V 3 bases short and J 0 bases short, with 11 bases between. Germline V gene data show CDR1 as SNHLY and CDR2 as FYNNEI. The CDR3 length is 15 residues. The CDR3 protein is CASSDRGLYQETQYF. The CDR3 DNA follows: TGTGCCAGCAGTGACAGGGGTTTGTACCAAGAGACCCAGTACTTC.

The chain is built from TRBV18 and TRBJ1-1, with D tentatively TRBD1 (5 bases). Germline-derived CDR1 and CDR2 are KGHSH and LQKENI. This CDR3 has 15 residues. V was clipped by 3 bases and J by 5 bases, with 16 bases between them. The CDR3 DNA reads TGTGCCAGCTCACCGTTCTTGGGGGGAAAGACTGAAGCTTTCTTT. As protein: CASSPFLGGKTEAFF.

The rearrangement joins TRBV29-1 to TRBJ2-2, with a weak D call TRBD2 (5 bases). V lost 6 bases and J lost 8, with 16 bases in between. CDR3 length: 13 amino acids. CDR1 is SQVTM, CDR2 ANQGSEA, per germline. CDR3 region: CSVALALAGELFF. Here the CDR3 DNA reads TGCAGCGTGGCCCTAGCCCTCGCTGGGGAGCTGTTTTTT.

This chain connects TRBV7-2 to TRBJ2-1, with 13 bases aligning to TRBD2. This CDR3 region has 14 residues. The V and J ends lost 5 bases and 11 bases, in that order; junction bases with no gene match: 6. Germline lookup yields CDR1 SGHTA and CDR2 FQGNSA. CDR3 bases: TGTGCCAGCAGCCCGGGGACTAGCGGGATAAAGCAGTTCTTC. Its protein is CASSPGTSGIKQFF.

The V call is TRBV10-3, the J call TRBJ2-7; 9 bases are shared with TRBD1. This CDR3 is built from 14 residues. J lost 7 bases, V lost 3 bases, and 7 bases had no gene match. Germline values: CDR1 ENHRY, CDR2 SYGVKD. In DNA form, the CDR3 reads TGTGCCATCAGTGACTCGGGACAGGGCCGGGAGCAGTACTTC. This sequence encodes CAISDSGQGREQYF.

The V call is TRBV16, the J call TRBJ2-4; 7 bases are a match to TRBD1. The CDR3 loop spans 15 amino acids. J was trimmed by 1 base and V by 5 bases; bases with no gene match: 5. The V gene's germline CDR1 is KGHSY and CDR2 FQNENV. Written as DNA, the CDR3 is TGTGCCAGCAGCACCGAGACAGGGGCCAAAAACATTCAGTACTTC. Amino acids: CASSTETGAKNIQYF.

The sample holds one count of this clone. V gene TRBV11-2 combines with J gene TRBJ2-1; no clear D. V gave up 1 base and J gave up 6 bases, with 4 bases separating them. Germline V CDR1 and CDR2: SGHAT, FQNNGV. The CDR3 has 12 residues. CDR3 in DNA: TGTGCCAGCAGCTTAGGTTTCAATGAGCAGTTCTTC. Residues: CASSLGFNEQFF.

This chain joins TRBV2 and TRBJ2-2; TRBD2 might be the D (6 bases). The V end was cut by 3 bases, the J end by 5 bases, with 13 bases between. This CDR3 has 15 amino acids. CDR1 SNHLY and CDR2 FYNNEI come from the germline V gene. The CDR3 nucleotides read TGTGCCAGCAGTGAGGGGGGATTTGGGACCGGGGAGCTGTTTTTT. Translation gives CASSEGGFGTGELFF.

This sequence joins TRBV27 and TRBJ1-1, with D possibly matching TRBD1 (5 bases). In germline, CDR1 is MNHEY, CDR2 SMNVEV (reference sequence). Trimming cost V 7 bases and J 1 base, with 13 bases left between them. CDR3 size: 14 residues. The CDR3 sequence is CASTLKGRNTEAFF. Written as DNA, the CDR3 is TGTGCCAGCACATTAAAGGGGCGGAACACTGAAGCTTTCTTT.

In this sample, this clone turned up a few times. This sequence joins TRBV7-3 and TRBJ1-4, with D possibly TRBD1 on 5 matching bases. Germline loops: CDR1 SGHTA, CDR2 FQGTGA. This CDR3 has 15 amino acids. V was cut by 7 bases and J by 8 bases, with 20 bases left in between. In nucleotides, the CDR3 is TGTGCCAGCATCCCGGGCGGGGGTTATGGCGAAAAACTGTTTTTT. Amino acid sequence: CASIPGGGYGEKLFF.

This clone was recorded a few times. The rearrangement links TRBV5-4 to TRBJ2-7; 7 bases match TRBD2. This CDR3 is built from 16 residues. The germline CDR1 and CDR2 sequences are SGHNT and YYREEE (reference sequence). The V and J ends lost 5 bases and 0 bases, in that order; junction bases with no gene match: 11. The CDR3 spells CASSTSGNSLSYEQYF. The CDR3 DNA is TGTGCCAGCAGTACGAGCGGGAACTCCCTCTCCTACGAGCAGTACTTC.

In the case of this clone: Different DNA sequences within this sample yield the same CDR3. J is TRBJ2-1 and V is TRBV5-8; the D is unclear. V lost 1 base and J lost 6, with 8 bases in between. The CDR3 consists of 13 residues. Germline V gene sequence: CDR1 SGHTS, CDR2 YDEGEE. The CDR3 sequence: CASSLSGTNEQFF. In DNA form, the CDR3 reads TGTGCCAGCAGCTTGTCCGGAACCAATGAGCAGTTCTTC.

In this sample, this clone turned up once. The V call is TRBV5-4, the J call TRBJ2-5; possible D gene TRBD2, 6 bases. CDR3 length: 13 amino acids. The V end was cut by 7 bases, the J end by 2 bases, with 12 bases between. Germline CDR1 reads SGHNT; CDR2 reads YYREEE (reference sequence). In nucleotides, the CDR3 is TGTGCCAGCTTCGTGGGGGGTCAAGAGACCCAGTACTTC. Translating gives CASFVGGQETQYF.

This clone was found a few times. The CDR3 sequence is CASSQAETHPTQYF. For the CDR3, the DNA is TGTGCCAGCAGCCAAGCAGAGACTCACCCAACACAGTATTTT. The chain couples TRBV4-2 to TRBJ2-3; D is unclear. Germline CDR1 reads LGHNA; CDR2 reads YNFKEQ. Trimming took 1 base from V and 12 from J, leaving 17 bases between them. This CDR3 region has 14 residues.

This chain joins TRBV6-5 and TRBJ1-1; D is uncertain. This CDR3 comprises 12 residues. With 2 bases removed from V and 6 bases from J, the gap between germline ends came to 7 bases. From germline, CDR1 is MNHEY and CDR2 SVGAGI. In DNA form, the CDR3 reads TGTGCCAGCAGTTACCCCACCGCTGAAGCTTTCTTT. This encodes CASSYPTAEAFF.

This chain uses TRBV28 with TRBJ2-7, with a possible D match to TRBD2 (5 bases). The CDR3 loop spans 17 amino acids. V lost 4 bases and J 4 bases, leaving 23 bases between the germline ends. The germline gives CDR1 MDHEN, CDR2 SYDVKM. The CDR3 bases are TGTGCCAGCAGTTCCCTCCTCACGGACTCGAGAGTTTACGAGCAGTACTTC. It yields the protein CASSSLLTDSRVYEQYF. The full variable domain, its missing parts supplied by reference TRBV28 and TRBJ2-7, is DVKVTQSSRYLVKRTGEKVFLECVQDMDHENMFWYRQDPGLGLRLIYFSYDVKMKEKGDIPEGYSVSREKKERFSLILESASTNQTSMYLCASSSLLTDSRVYEQYFGPGTRLTVT.

The gene calls are TRBV4-1 and TRBJ2-7; TRBD1 might be the D (5 bases). Germline values: CDR1 MGHRA, CDR2 YSYEKL. The CDR3 has 15 amino acids. V lost 4 bases to trimming and J lost 0 bases, with 13 bases between them. In DNA form, the CDR3 reads TGCGCCAGCAGCCCCATCAAACAGGCCTCCTACGAGCAGTACTTC. Translation: CASSPIKQASYEQYF.

The chain employs TRBV18 and TRBJ1-2; D might be TRBD1 (5 bases). Germline CDR1 KGHSH, CDR2 LQKENI. V dropped 3 bases and J dropped 5 bases, with 16 bases sitting between them. There are 15 residues in the CDR3. The CDR3 loop reads CASSPGIQGGYGYTF. The CDR3 DNA follows: TGTGCCAGCTCACCTGGGATTCAGGGTGGGTATGGCTACACCTTC.

The V gene is TRBV5-1, the J gene TRBJ2-7; possibly TRBD2 for D (6 bases). In germline, CDR1 is SGHRS, CDR2 YFSETQ. The CDR3 length is 14 residues. Trimming shortened V by 0 bases and J by 1 base, and 8 bases separated the two germline ends. DNA for the CDR3: TGCGCCAGCAGCTTGGTTAGCGGTTCCTACGAGCAGTACTTC. Protein: CASSLVSGSYEQYF.

V usage is TRBV9 and J usage is TRBJ2-3, with D perhaps matching TRBD1 or TRBD2 (6 bases each). The CDR3 covers 15 residues. Deletions cut 2 bases from V and 6 bases from J, with 16 bases between. Germline-derived CDR1 and CDR2 are SGDLS and YYNGEE. CDR3 sequence (DNA): TGTGCCAGCAGCGTTATACCCACAGGGAGGGATACGCAGTATTTT. It is translated as CASSVIPTGRDTQYF.

This chain connects TRBV11-2 to TRBJ2-5; no definite D call. V was pared by 0 bases and J by 5 bases, with 13 bases between. Germline CDR1 is SGHAT and CDR2 is FQNNGV. The CDR3 sequence is 15 residues long. The CDR3 bases are TGTGCCAGCAGCTTAGATTCCGCTGGCCCGGAGACCCAGTACTTC. It codes for CASSLDSAGPETQYF. The full variable domain, its missing parts supplied by reference TRBV11-2 and TRBJ2-5, is EAGVAQSPRYKIIEKRQSVAFWCNPISGHATLYWYQQILGQGPKLLIQFQNNGVVDDSQLPKDRFSAERLKGVDSTLKIQPAKLEDSAVYLCASSLDSAGPETQYFGPGTRLLVL.

The table lists this clone with a count of one. In DNA form, the CDR3 reads TGTGCCAGCTCATCCCAGGGTGGATGGGCGACAGATACGCAGTATTTT. Residues: CASSSQGGWATDTQYF. The chain combines TRBV18 with TRBJ2-3, with D tentatively TRBD1 (5 bases). This CDR3 has 16 amino acids. Germline V CDR1 and CDR2: KGHSH, LQKENI. The V end lost 5 bases, the J end lost 3 bases, and 18 bases lay between the germline ends.

This chain's CDR3 is CATSLRTSSEQFF. The CDR3 DNA sequence: TGTGCCACCAGTTTAAGGACCTCTAGTGAGCAGTTCTTC. The chain has TRBV15 and TRBJ2-1; D is uncertain. V dropped 6 bases and J dropped 9 bases, with 15 bases sitting between them. Germline V gene sequence: CDR1 LNHNV, CDR2 YYDKDF (reference sequence). The CDR3 sequence is 13 residues long.

The chain links TRBV6-5 to TRBJ2-7, with a possible D match to TRBD1 (6 bases). CDR1 is MNHEY, CDR2 SVGAGI, per germline. This CDR3 has 16 residues. V lost 2 bases, J lost 3 bases, and 17 bases lay in between. CDR3 in amino acids: CASSYQQGLTGYEQYF. As DNA, the CDR3 is TGTGCCAGCAGTTACCAACAGGGATTGACGGGCTACGAGCAGTACTTC.

The gene calls are TRBV5-4 and TRBJ2-2; a weak D match, TRBD1 (6 bases). The V gene lost 0 bases and the J gene lost 2 bases, with 14 bases spanning the gap. The CDR3 is 17 amino acids. Germline assignment: CDR1 SGHNT and CDR2 YYREEE (reference sequence). The CDR3 nucleotides read TGTGCCAGCAGCTTGGGTGGCAGGACAGCTAACACCGGGGAGCTGTTTTTT. Its protein product is CASSLGGRTANTGELFF.

The chain employs TRBV18 and TRBJ1-3; D is unclear. Deletions cut 4 bases from V and 0 bases from J, with 13 bases between. CDR3 length equals 16 residues. CDR1 and CDR2 (germline): KGHSH, LQKENI. CDR3 sequence reads: CASSRDSISSGNTIYF. The DNA for the CDR3 is TGTGCCAGCTCACGGGATTCCATTAGCTCTGGAAACACCATATATTTT.

V is TRBV11-2 and J is TRBJ1-5; D might be TRBD1 (5 bases). This CDR3 spans 13 amino acids. Germline V lookup: CDR1 SGHAT, CDR2 FQNNGV. Trimming pared 3 bases from V and 6 bases from J, leaving 9 bases between. The CDR3, as DNA: TGTGCCAGCAGCTTGCAGGGCGGTCAGCCCCAGCATTTT. Protein: CASSLQGGQPQHF.

Only one count was recorded for this clone. The rearrangement links TRBV6-1 to TRBJ1-1; possible D gene TRBD1, 6 bases. The V and J ends lost 1 base and 4 bases respectively, with 13 bases between them. Germline lookup yields CDR1 MNHNS and CDR2 SASEGT. This CDR3 contains 15 residues. The CDR3 reads CASSEGGALSTEAFF. CDR3 coding DNA: TGTGCCAGCAGTGAAGGGGGGGCCCTGAGCACTGAAGCTTTCTTT.

The chain joins TRBV19 to TRBJ2-4; 7 bases line up with TRBD2. The CDR3 is 13 residues long. The V and J ends lost 6 bases and 1 base, in that order; junction bases with no gene match: 0. CDR1 and CDR2 (germline): LNHDA, SQIVND (reference sequence). This CDR3 reads CASSGGAKNIQYF. The DNA for the CDR3 is TGTGCCAGTAGCGGGGGGGCCAAAAACATTCAGTACTTC.